This T cell receptor beta chain was captured by sequencing in a study of read filtering for tumor transcriptome and immune sequencing. This clonotype has at least ten counts. Antigen specificity is unknown. The junction and the germline gene differ at one end; a read error may be behind it. From about 400 ng of RNA, a library with molecular barcoded alpha/delta and beta/gamma adaptors was made. TCRdb redid the calling of the reads with MiXCR, one entry per CDR3 protein. Here the sample spans 94,000 or so distinct CDR3 sequences, 10% to 15% being singletons. This CDR3 has 15 residues. Overall study findings and caveats: IR-seq captured clonotypes deeper and more reliably than RNA-seq.

The sequenced sample consisted of a population of CD138-negative cells sorted from bone marrow. V is TRBV12-3 or TRBV12-4 and J is TRBJ2-7; 9 bases match TRBD2. The receptor's source is a donor over 35 with multiple myeloma. The CDR3 DNA reads TGTGCCAGCAGTCCCCGGACGGCGGGAGGGAACGAGCAGCACTTC. Its protein is CASSPRTAGGNEQHF.